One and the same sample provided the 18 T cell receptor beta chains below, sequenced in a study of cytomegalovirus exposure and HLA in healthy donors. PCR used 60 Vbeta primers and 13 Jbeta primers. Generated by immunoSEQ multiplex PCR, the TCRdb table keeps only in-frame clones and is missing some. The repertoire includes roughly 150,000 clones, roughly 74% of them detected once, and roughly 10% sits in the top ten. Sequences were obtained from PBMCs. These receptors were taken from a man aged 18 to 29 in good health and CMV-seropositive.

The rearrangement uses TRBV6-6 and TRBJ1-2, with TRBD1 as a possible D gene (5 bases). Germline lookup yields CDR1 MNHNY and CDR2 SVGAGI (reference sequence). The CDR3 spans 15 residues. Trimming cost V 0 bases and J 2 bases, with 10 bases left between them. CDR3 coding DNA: TGTGCCAGCAGTTACTCTGGGGCGGGGAACTATGGCTACACCTTC. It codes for CASSYSGAGNYGYTF.

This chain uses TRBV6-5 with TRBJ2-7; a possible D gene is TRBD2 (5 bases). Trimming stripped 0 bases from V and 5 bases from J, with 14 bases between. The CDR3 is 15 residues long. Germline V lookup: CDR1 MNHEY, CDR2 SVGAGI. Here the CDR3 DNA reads TGTGCCAGCAGTTACTCTCGTTCAAACGGGGACGAGCAGTACTTC. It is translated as CASSYSRSNGDEQYF.

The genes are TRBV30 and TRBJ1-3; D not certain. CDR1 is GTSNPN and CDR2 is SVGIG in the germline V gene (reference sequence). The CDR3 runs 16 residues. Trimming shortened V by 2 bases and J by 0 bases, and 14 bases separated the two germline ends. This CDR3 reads CAWSSTATLSGNTIYF. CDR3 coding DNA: TGTGCCTGGAGTTCTACAGCAACGCTCTCTGGAAACACCATATATTTT. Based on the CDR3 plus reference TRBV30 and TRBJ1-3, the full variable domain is SQTIHQWPATLVQPVGSPLSLECTVEGTSNPNLYWYRQAAGRGLQLLFYSVGIGQISSEVPQNLSASRPQDRQFILSSKKLLLSDSGFYLCAWSSTATLSGNTIYFGEGSWLTVV.

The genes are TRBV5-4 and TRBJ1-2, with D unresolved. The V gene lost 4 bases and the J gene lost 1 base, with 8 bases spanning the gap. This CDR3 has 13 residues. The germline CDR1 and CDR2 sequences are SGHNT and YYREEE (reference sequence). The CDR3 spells CASSPQINYGYTF. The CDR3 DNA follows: TGTGCCAGCAGCCCTCAGATTAACTATGGCTACACCTTC.

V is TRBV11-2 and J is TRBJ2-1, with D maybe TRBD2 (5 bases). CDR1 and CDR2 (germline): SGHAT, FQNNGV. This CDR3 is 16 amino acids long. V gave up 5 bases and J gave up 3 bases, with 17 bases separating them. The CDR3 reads CASSPPDLTIYNEQFF. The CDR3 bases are TGTGCCAGCAGCCCACCGGACTTGACGATCTACAATGAGCAGTTCTTC.

CDR3 region: CASSPSGSSGYEQYF. DNA of the CDR3: TGCGCCAGCAGCCCTAGCGGGAGTTCAGGCTACGAGCAGTACTTC. The V and J genes are TRBV5-1 and TRBJ2-7; 10 bases line up with TRBD2. Germline V lookup: CDR1 SGHRS, CDR2 YFSETQ. The CDR3 totals 15 residues. V trimming: 4 bases; J trimming: 3 bases; junction bases outside the gene matches: 7.

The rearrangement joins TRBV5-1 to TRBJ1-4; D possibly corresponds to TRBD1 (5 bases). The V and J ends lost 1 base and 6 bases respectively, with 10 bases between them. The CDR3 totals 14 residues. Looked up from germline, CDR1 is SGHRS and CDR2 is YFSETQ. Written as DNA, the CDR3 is TGCGCCAGCAGCTTGCGGGGGACTGATGAAAAACTGTTTTTT. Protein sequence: CASSLRGTDEKLFF.

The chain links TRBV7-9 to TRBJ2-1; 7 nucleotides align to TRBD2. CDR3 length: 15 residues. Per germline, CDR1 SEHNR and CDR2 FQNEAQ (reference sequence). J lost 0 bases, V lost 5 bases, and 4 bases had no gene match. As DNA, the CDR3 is TGTGCCAGCAGCATCCTAGCGGACTCCTACAATGAGCAGTTCTTC. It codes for CASSILADSYNEQFF.

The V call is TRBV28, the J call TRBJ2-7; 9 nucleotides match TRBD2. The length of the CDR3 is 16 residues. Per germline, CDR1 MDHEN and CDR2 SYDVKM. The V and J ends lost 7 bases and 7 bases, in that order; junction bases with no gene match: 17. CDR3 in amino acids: CASKKGGRGRAWEQYF. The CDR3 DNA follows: TGTGCCAGCAAAAAAGGTGGCCGCGGGAGGGCGTGGGAGCAGTACTTC.

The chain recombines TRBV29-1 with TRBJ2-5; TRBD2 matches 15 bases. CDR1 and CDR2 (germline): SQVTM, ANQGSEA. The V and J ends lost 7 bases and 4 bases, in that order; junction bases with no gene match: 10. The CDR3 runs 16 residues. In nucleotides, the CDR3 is TGCAGCGCGAGGGGGACTAGCGGGAGGCCGGGAGAGACCCAGTACTTC. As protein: CSARGTSGRPGETQYF.

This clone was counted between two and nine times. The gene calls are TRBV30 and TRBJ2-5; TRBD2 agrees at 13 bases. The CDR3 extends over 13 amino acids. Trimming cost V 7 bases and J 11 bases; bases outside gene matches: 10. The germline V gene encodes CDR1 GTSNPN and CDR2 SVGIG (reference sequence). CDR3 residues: CASGTSGIGVQYF. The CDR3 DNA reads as TGTGCCTCGGGGACTAGCGGGATAGGGGTGCAGTACTTC.

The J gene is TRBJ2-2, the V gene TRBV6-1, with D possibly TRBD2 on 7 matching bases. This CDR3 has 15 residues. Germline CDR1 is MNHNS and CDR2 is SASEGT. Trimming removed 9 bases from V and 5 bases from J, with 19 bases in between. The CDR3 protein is CASLGGALITGELFF. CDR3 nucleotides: TGTGCCAGTCTTGGGGGGGCATTGATAACCGGGGAGCTGTTTTTT.

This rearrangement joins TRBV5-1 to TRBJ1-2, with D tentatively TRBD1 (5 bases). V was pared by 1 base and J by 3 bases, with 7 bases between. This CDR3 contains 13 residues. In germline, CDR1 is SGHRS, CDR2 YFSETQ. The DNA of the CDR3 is TGCGCCAGCAGCTTGTCACAGGACTATGGCTACACCTTC. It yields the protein CASSLSQDYGYTF.

CDR3: CASSLSSWAASSTDTQYF. In nucleotides, the CDR3 is TGTGCCAGCAGCTTATCCTCATGGGCCGCCTCTAGCACAGATACGCAGTATTTT. The chain uses TRBV11-2 and TRBJ2-3; D is unresolved. The CDR3 is 18 residues long. Looked up from germline, CDR1 is SGHAT and CDR2 is FQNNGV. Trimming stripped 2 bases from V and 0 bases from J, with 18 bases between.

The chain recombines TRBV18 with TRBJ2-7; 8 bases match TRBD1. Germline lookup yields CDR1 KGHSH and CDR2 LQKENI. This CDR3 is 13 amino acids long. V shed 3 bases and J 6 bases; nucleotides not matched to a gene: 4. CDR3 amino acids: CASSPTGGGEQYF. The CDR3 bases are TGTGCCAGCTCACCTACAGGGGGTGGCGAGCAGTACTTC. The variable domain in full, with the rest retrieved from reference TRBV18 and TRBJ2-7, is NAGVMQNPRHLVRRRGQEARLRCSPMKGHSHVYWYRQLPEEGLKFMVYLQKENIIDESGMPKERFSAEFPKEGPSILRIQQVVRGDSAAYFCASSPTGGGEQYFGPGTRLTVT.

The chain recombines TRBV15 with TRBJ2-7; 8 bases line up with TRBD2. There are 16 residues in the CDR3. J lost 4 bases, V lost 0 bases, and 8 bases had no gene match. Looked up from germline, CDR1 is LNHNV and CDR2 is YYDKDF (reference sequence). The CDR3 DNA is TGTGCCACCAGCAGAGATTACCCAGCGGGAGTGTACGAGCAGTACTTC. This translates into CATSRDYPAGVYEQYF.

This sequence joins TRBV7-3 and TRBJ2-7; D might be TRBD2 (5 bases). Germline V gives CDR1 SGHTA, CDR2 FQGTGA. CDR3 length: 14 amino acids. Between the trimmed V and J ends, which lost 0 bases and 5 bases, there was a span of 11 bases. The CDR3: CASSLTRPGDEQYF. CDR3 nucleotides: TGTGCCAGCAGCTTAACAAGGCCCGGGGACGAGCAGTACTTC.

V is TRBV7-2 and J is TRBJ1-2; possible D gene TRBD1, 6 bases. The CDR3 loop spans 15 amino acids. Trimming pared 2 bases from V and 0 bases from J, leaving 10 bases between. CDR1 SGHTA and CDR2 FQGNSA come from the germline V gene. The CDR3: CASSLTGSPNYGYTF. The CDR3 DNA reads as TGTGCCAGCAGCTTAACAGGGTCGCCTAACTATGGCTACACCTTC.